The present T cell receptor beta chain was sequenced within a study of T cell responses to AZD1222 COVID-19 vaccine. This clone was recorded a few times. CDR1 SGHNT and CDR2 YENEEA come from the germline V gene. The CDR3 spans 12 residues. The V end was cut by 3 bases, the J end by 7 bases, with 9 bases between. Clones were sequenced by immunoSEQ multiplex PCR, and TCRdb holds only the in-frame ones, with some missing. The sample contains 57,000 or so clones, 60% to 85% of which appear only once. The receptor's source is an adult who received the AZD1222 COVID-19 vaccine. The chain recombines TRBV11-3 with TRBJ1-1; D gene unclear. Sequences were derived from peripheral blood, sampled 28 days after the second AZD1222 dose. In DNA form, the CDR3 reads TGTGCCAGCAGCTTCCGGGAAGGTGAAGCTTTCTTT. This translates into CASSFREGEAFF.